This T cell receptor beta chain was identified during a study of T cells after posttransplantation cyclophosphamide. The study's findings and limits: Donor CD8+ memory clones often dominated recipient blood repertoires at later times. Skin or GI-infiltrating T cells shared few TRB sequences with blood.

As regards this clone: Its target is not known.

The germline V gene encodes CDR1 SGDLS and CDR2 YYNGEE. The CDR3 has 19 residues. V lost 0 bases and J lost 2; bases outside the gene matches: 9. The method was immunoSEQ multiplex PCR; TCRdb's version includes in-frame clones alone and lacks a portion of them. The data contain roughly 15,000 clones, 65% to 85% of them seen just once; the ten biggest clones take up 2.5% to 3%. Control samples came 1 year after myeloablative marrow transplants with methotrexate plus calcineurin inhibitor. This rearrangement joins TRBV9 to TRBJ2-3; 13 nucleotides align to TRBD2. This receptor was taken from a male patient aged 25 to 39 who received an allogeneic stem cell transplant from an unrelated donor, was CMV-positive, and had acute and chronic GVHD. The graft donor may have given rise to some T cells. Sequenced here: PBMCs, sampled roughly 460 days after allogeneic stem cell transplant with calcineurin inhibitor and methotrexate. The CDR3 DNA sequence: TGTGCCAGCAGCGTAGTAGGGACTAGCGGGATCCCGGCCACAGATACGCAGTATTTT. Residues: CASSVVGTSGIPATDTQYF. The whole variable domain, filled in from reference TRBV9 and TRBJ2-3, reads DSGVTQTPKHLITATGQRVTLRCSPRSGDLSVYWYQQSLDQGLQFLIQYYNGEERAKGNILERFSAQQFPDLHSELNLSSLELGDSALYFCASSVVGTSGIPATDTQYFGPGTRLTVL.